What follows are 32 T cell receptor beta chains derived from one specimen sequenced in a study of control samples from healthy donors and cancer patients (dated by TCRdb to the early 2020s). Libraries came from the immunoSEQ multiplex PCR assay. Sourced from immuneACCESS, this table was stored by TCRdb with only in-frame sequences that have V and J called. A share of the clones is absent; for the studies checked, an unresolved V gene accounts for under half, and the remainder has no known explanation. This sample comprises more than 150,000 clones, more than 85% of them detected only once. Approximately 2.5% of the sample is in the top ten clones. Sequenced material: blood. The receptor set was obtained from a man aged 50-59 years in good health.

V usage is TRBV18 and J usage is TRBJ1-1; D not certain. The germline V gene has CDR1 KGHSH and CDR2 LQKENI. The CDR3 sequence is 15 residues long. Trimming took off 2 bases at V and 0 bases at J, with 10 bases between the two ends. The DNA of the CDR3 is TGTGCCAGCTCACCAGAGCAAGGAATGAACACTGAAGCTTTCTTT. Translated: CASSPEQGMNTEAFF.

The gene calls are TRBV15 and TRBJ2-5; tentatively, D is TRBD2 (6 bases). Trimming left V 0 bases short and J 2 bases short, with 13 bases between. The CDR3 sequence is 16 residues long. Germline V CDR1 and CDR2: LNHNV, YYDKDF (reference sequence). Written as DNA, the CDR3 is TGTGCCACCAGCAGAGATTACGGGAGAGATCAAGAGACCCAGTACTTC. Translation gives CATSRDYGRDQETQYF. Combining the CDR3 with reference TRBV15 and TRBJ2-5 gives the whole variable domain DAMVIQNPRYQVTQFGKPVTLSCSQTLNHNVMYWYQQKSSQAPKLLFHYYDKDFNNEADTPDNFQSRRPNTSFCFLDIRSPGLGDTAMYLCATSRDYGRDQETQYFGPGTRLLVL.

This rearrangement joins TRBV5-1 to TRBJ1-5, with TRBD1 as a possible D gene (6 bases). Germline V gene data show CDR1 as SGHRS and CDR2 as YFSETQ. The CDR3 is 13 residues long. Trimming took off 3 bases at V and 7 bases at J, with 11 bases between the two ends. The CDR3 DNA reads as TGCGCCAGCAGCTGGACAGAGGGGCAGCCCCAGCATTTT. Translating gives CASSWTEGQPQHF.

This chain links TRBV5-1 with TRBJ2-5; TRBD2 agrees at 10 bases. The junction had 4 bases not matched to a gene; V was cut back by 4 bases and J by 4 bases. Germline CDR1 SGHRS, CDR2 YFSETQ. The CDR3 runs 14 residues. This CDR3 is CASSPGLAAETQYF. CDR3 DNA: TGCGCCAGCAGCCCCGGACTAGCGGCAGAGACCCAGTACTTC.

This clone was counted between two and nine times. The chain links TRBV11-2 to TRBJ2-2; TRBD1 aligns across 7 bases. Germline V CDR1 and CDR2: SGHAT, FQNNGV. J lost 8 bases, V lost 5 bases, and 5 bases had no gene match. The CDR3 has 13 residues. CDR3 loop: CASSPYRGGELFF. CDR3 sequence (DNA): TGTGCCAGCAGCCCTTACAGGGGAGGGGAGCTGTTTTTT. Using reference TRBV11-2 and TRBJ2-2 for the parts outside the CDR3, the full variable domain is EAGVAQSPRYKIIEKRQSVAFWCNPISGHATLYWYQQILGQGPKLLIQFQNNGVVDDSQLPKDRFSAERLKGVDSTLKIQPAKLEDSAVYLCASSPYRGGELFFGEGSRLTVL.

This rearrangement joins TRBV3-1 (or the pseudogene TRBV3-2) to TRBJ2-3; maybe TRBD2 (6 bases). This CDR3 has 19 residues. Trimming cost V 3 bases and J 4 bases, with 26 bases left between them. Germline V gene sequence: CDR1 LGHDT, CDR2 YNNKEL (reference sequence). CDR3 in DNA: TGTGCCAGCAGCCAGCAGGAGACCTCTGGACCGCGGAGGGCAGATACGCAGTATTTT. It encodes CASSQQETSGPRRADTQYF.

This sequence joins TRBV7-9 and TRBJ2-7, with 12 positions matching TRBD2. The CDR3 runs to 19 residues. V was clipped by 5 bases and J by 1 base; unmatched bases: 15. CDR1 and CDR2 from the germline V gene are SEHNR and FQNEAQ (reference sequence). CDR3 protein: CASSHSTSGSNLQSYEQYF. As DNA, the CDR3 is TGTGCCAGCAGCCACTCGACTAGCGGGAGTAATCTACAGTCCTACGAGCAGTACTTC.

This chain connects TRBV19 to TRBJ2-7; D is undetermined. With 7 bases removed from V and 0 bases from J, the gap between germline ends came to 13 bases. This CDR3 is built from 14 residues. The germline CDR1 and CDR2 sequences are LNHDA and SQIVND (reference sequence). The DNA for the CDR3 is TGTGCCAGTAAACCGGGTCCTAGCTCCTACGAGCAGTACTTC. Encoded protein: CASKPGPSSYEQYF.

For the CDR3, the DNA is TGTGCCAGCAGTCCCACAGATACGCAGTATTTT. It is translated as CASSPTDTQYF. The rearrangement joins TRBV6-2 or TRBV6-3 to TRBJ2-3; D remains unclear. V was pared by 5 bases and J by 2 bases, with 2 bases between. CDR1 is MNHEY, CDR2 SVGEGT, per germline. This CDR3 comprises 11 residues.

The chain has TRBV2 and TRBJ2-6, with D maybe TRBD1 (5 bases). V was cut by 4 bases and J by 2 bases, with 9 bases left in between. CDR1 SNHLY and CDR2 FYNNEI come from the germline V gene. This CDR3 is 15 amino acids long. CDR3 residues: CASSATGAGANVLTF. CDR3 bases: TGTGCCAGCAGTGCTACAGGAGCTGGGGCCAACGTCCTGACTTTC.

The chain uses TRBV9 and TRBJ1-2, with unresolved D. This CDR3 has 16 residues. Germline V CDR1 and CDR2: SGDLS, YYNGEE. The germline V and J ends were trimmed by 0 bases and 3 bases, with 15 bases remaining between them. The CDR3 is CASSVATVDKYYGYTF. CDR3 nucleotide sequence: TGTGCCAGCAGCGTAGCTACGGTCGACAAGTACTATGGCTACACCTTC.

The chain carries TRBV5-1 and TRBJ2-2; D is undetermined. V dropped 3 bases and J dropped 4 bases, with 7 bases sitting between them. The germline CDR1 and CDR2 sequences are SGHRS and YFSETQ. CDR3 length: 13 residues. DNA of the CDR3: TGCGCCAGCAGCTCGGACGTCACCGGGGAGCTGTTTTTT. This codes for CASSSDVTGELFF.

The chain employs TRBV7-9 and TRBJ1-4; D might be TRBD1 (6 bases). CDR1 is SEHNR, CDR2 FQNEAQ, per germline (reference sequence). Trimming stripped 5 bases from V and 8 bases from J, with 18 bases between. This CDR3 region has 15 residues. The CDR3 here is CASSPTGAKDEKLFF. In DNA form, the CDR3 reads TGTGCCAGCAGCCCGACGGGGGCTAAAGACGAAAAACTGTTTTTT.

The J gene is TRBJ2-1, the V gene TRBV7-3; TRBD2 matches at 13 bases. Germline V CDR1 and CDR2: SGHTA, FQGTGA. The CDR3 totals 16 residues. Trimming at V came to 0 bases and at J to 10 bases, leaving 6 bases not matched to a gene. The CDR3 DNA sequence: TGTGCCAGCAGCTTAACCCGGACTAGCGGGAGAGAAGAGCAGTTCTTC. It specifies CASSLTRTSGREEQFF.

V gene TRBV29-1 combines with J gene TRBJ1-4; D perhaps matches TRBD1 (5 bases). Germline V lookup: CDR1 SQVTM, CDR2 ANQGSEA. There are 13 residues in the CDR3. V gave up 7 bases and J gave up 2 bases, with 11 bases separating them. Written as DNA, the CDR3 is TGCAGCGCCGGAAGGGGCACTAATGAAAAACTGTTTTTT. As protein: CSAGRGTNEKLFF.

This chain uses TRBV5-1 with TRBJ2-7; D is uncertain. V was clipped by 4 bases and J by 6 bases, with 17 bases between them. CDR3 size: 14 residues. Germline V gene data show CDR1 as SGHRS and CDR2 as YFSETQ. The CDR3 here is CASSPASASPEQYF. CDR3 DNA: TGCGCCAGCAGCCCTGCATCCGCGAGCCCCGAGCAGTACTTC.

With respect to this clone: Sequence at one end of the junction differs from germline and may be a read error. The genes are TRBV7-7 and TRBJ2-3; 11 nucleotides align to TRBD1. Germline V gene data show CDR1 as SSHAT and CDR2 as FNYEAQ (reference sequence). The CDR3 sequence is 15 residues long. The DNA for the CDR3 is TGTGCTAGCAGCTCGGGACAGGGGGTTGCAGATACGCAGTATTTT. Its translation: CASSSGQGVADTQYF.

The chain uses TRBV27 and TRBJ2-1; D gene unclear. Germline V lookup: CDR1 MNHEY, CDR2 SMNVEV (reference sequence). The V end lost 6 bases, the J end lost 0 bases, and 9 bases lay between the germline ends. The CDR3 loop spans 14 amino acids. DNA for the CDR3: TGTGCCAGCAGCGTCCGAGTCTCCTACAATGAGCAGTTCTTC. Protein: CASSVRVSYNEQFF.

This chain connects TRBV5-6 to TRBJ2-1; D may correspond to TRBD1 or TRBD2 (5 bases each). Trimming shortened V by 3 bases and J by 8 bases, and 12 bases separated the two germline ends. Germline-derived CDR1 and CDR2 are SGHDT and YYEEEE. The CDR3 is made up of 13 amino acids. Here the CDR3 reads CASSSGRDYEQFF. The CDR3 bases are TGTGCCAGCAGCTCGGGACGGGATTATGAGCAGTTCTTC. The full variable domain, its missing parts supplied by reference TRBV5-6 and TRBJ2-1, is DAGVTQSPTHLIKTRGQQVTLRCSPKSGHDTVSWYQQALGQGPQFIFQYYEEEERQRGNFPDRFSGHQFPNYSSELNVNALLLGDSALYLCASSSGRDYEQFFGPGTRLTVL.

V and J are TRBV7-2 and TRBJ1-2, with D unclear. Germline values: CDR1 SGHTA, CDR2 FQGNSA. V was cut by 1 base and J by 1 base, with 7 bases left in between. The CDR3 is 14 amino acids. CDR3 DNA sequence: TGTGCCAGCAGCTTAGGGGGAAATAACTATGGCTACACCTTC. This encodes CASSLGGNNYGYTF.

The V gene is TRBV18, the J gene TRBJ1-2, with TRBD1 as a possible D gene (5 bases). V lost 3 bases and J 8 bases, leaving 16 bases between the germline ends. Per the germline V gene, CDR1 is KGHSH and CDR2 is LQKENI. The CDR3 totals 14 residues. The CDR3 DNA reads as TGTGCCAGCTCACCCGTTGGGGGGGTGAAGGGCTACACCTTC. Translating it yields CASSPVGGVKGYTF.

Regarding this clone: Its ends do not fully match the called genes, so a read error is possible. The chain recombines TRBV19 with TRBJ2-7; TRBD2 matches 7 bases. This CDR3 has 16 residues. Looked up from germline, CDR1 is LNHDA and CDR2 is SQIVND (reference sequence). The CDR3 reads CARSTSETAKHYEQYF. Written as DNA, the CDR3 is TGTGCCAGGAGTACTAGCGAGACGGCCAAACATTACGAGCAGTACTTC.

This clone was detected once. This rearrangement joins TRBV5-6 to TRBJ2-1; 7 nucleotides match TRBD2. The germline gives CDR1 SGHDT, CDR2 YYEEEE. V lost 0 bases and J lost 7; bases outside the gene matches: 7. The CDR3 length is 15 residues. This CDR3 reads CASSLAGRELNEQFF. Here the CDR3 DNA reads TGTGCCAGCAGCTTGGCCGGGCGGGAGTTGAATGAGCAGTTCTTC.

The chain combines TRBV6-1 with TRBJ2-5; the D gene is possibly TRBD2 (6 bases). V lost 2 bases and J lost 4, with 11 bases in between. The CDR3 runs to 14 residues. CDR1 is MNHNS and CDR2 is SASEGT in the germline V gene. The DNA of the CDR3 is TGTGCCAGCAGTGAATGGAGGGTAGGAGAGACCCAGTACTTC. This encodes CASSEWRVGETQYF.

V gene TRBV11-2 combines with J gene TRBJ2-1; 8 bases are a match to TRBD1. Losses at the gene ends were 4 bases for V and 9 bases for J; bases not matched to a gene: 8. CDR3 length equals 14 residues. The germline CDR1 and CDR2 sequences are SGHAT and FQNNGV. The CDR3 region has the DNA TGTGCCAGCAGCTCCCCGACAGGGGTAAGTGAGCAGTTCTTC. Translating gives CASSSPTGVSEQFF.

In DNA form, the CDR3 reads TGTGCCAGCAGCTTACGACAGGGTGAAGCTTTCTTT. The encoded protein is CASSLRQGEAFF. V and J are TRBV11-3 and TRBJ1-1; 7 nucleotides agree with TRBD1. V gave up 2 bases and J gave up 7 bases; unmatched junction bases: 1. The germline V gene encodes CDR1 SGHNT and CDR2 YENEEA. The CDR3 runs to 12 residues.

This sequence joins TRBV19 and TRBJ2-1; 8 bases map to TRBD2. The CDR3 covers 14 residues. CDR1 and CDR2 from the germline V gene are LNHDA and SQIVND (reference sequence). The junction had 6 bases not matched to a gene; V was cut back by 7 bases and J by 4 bases. The CDR3 DNA follows: TGTGCCAGTACCGCCGGGACTAGGTACAATGAGCAGTTCTTC. Its translation is CASTAGTRYNEQFF.

This chain uses TRBV30 with TRBJ1-1, with D unresolved. V was trimmed by 1 base and J by 5 bases, leaving 11 bases between them. CDR1 is GTSNPN, CDR2 SVGIG, per germline (reference sequence). The CDR3 spans 13 residues. The CDR3 DNA reads as TGTGCCTGGAGTGACAGATGGGGAACTGAAGCTTTCTTT. This translates into CAWSDRWGTEAFF.

The chain recombines TRBV29-1 with TRBJ2-7; D might be TRBD1 (5 bases). In germline, CDR1 is SQVTM, CDR2 ANQGSEA. Trimming shortened V by 3 bases and J by 4 bases, and 13 bases separated the two germline ends. The CDR3 sequence is 13 residues long. The chain's CDR3 is CSVDKGLGYEQYF. The CDR3 DNA reads as TGCAGCGTTGATAAGGGGTTGGGATACGAGCAGTACTTC.

The chain carries TRBV7-9 and TRBJ2-5, with TRBD1 as a possible D gene (5 bases). This CDR3 is built from 14 residues. CDR1 and CDR2 (germline): SEHNR, FQNEAQ (reference sequence). Trimming removed 2 bases from V and 5 bases from J, with 12 bases in between. The CDR3 region is CASSLNQGRETQYF. The CDR3 nucleotides read TGTGCCAGCAGCTTAAACCAGGGAAGGGAGACCCAGTACTTC.

This sequence joins TRBV4-1 and TRBJ1-2; D gene uncertain. Germline CDR1 and CDR2: MGHRA and YSYEKL. This CDR3 comprises 14 residues. Trimming removed 4 bases from V and 8 bases from J, with 17 bases in between. The CDR3 spells CASSPPDITGGYTF. In DNA form, the CDR3 reads TGCGCCAGCAGCCCCCCTGACATCACTGGAGGCTACACCTTC.

The J gene is TRBJ2-5, the V gene TRBV3-1 (or the pseudogene TRBV3-2); D is undetermined. Germline V gene lookup returns CDR1 LGHDT and CDR2 YNNKEL (reference sequence). The CDR3 is made up of 15 amino acids. V shed 1 base and J shed 5 bases, with 14 bases lying between them. CDR3 residues: CASSQAGWGGETQYF. The DNA for the CDR3 is TGTGCCAGCAGCCAAGCCGGGTGGGGTGGGGAGACCCAGTACTTC.